This T cell receptor beta chain appears in the sequencing data of a study of T cell responses to AZD1222 COVID-19 vaccine. Some clones are missing from TCRdb's copy, which holds only in-frame ones; the method was immunoSEQ multiplex PCR. In the table there are under 100,000 clones, about 92% of which are singletons. V was clipped by 4 bases and J by 7 bases, with 13 bases between them. This CDR3 comprises 13 residues. Germline CDR1 reads MDHEN; CDR2 reads SYDVKM. With respect to this clone: Its antigen is not known.

Whole-study findings and limits: Most donors were white British and more were female, and clonal diversity was possibly underestimated. Spike-specific TCR depth and breadth grew after two AZD1222 doses. A reported finding is that nearly half of spike-specific TCRs target unmutated variant regions. Researchers took repertoire samples only after the peak T cell response had come.

The chain combines TRBV28 with TRBJ2-5; D ambiguous. Sequencing was performed on peripheral blood, taken on day 0 of MenACWY control vaccination. The receptor's source is an adult in good health. The CDR3 bases are TGTGCCAGCAGTTCCCAGGTAGCAGGGACCCAGTACTTC. It yields the protein CASSSQVAGTQYF.